The clone carrying this T cell receptor beta chain was observed at least ten times. Its target is not known. TCRdb fed the RT-PCR reads into MiXCR, producing one record per CDR3 protein. The data show 600,000 to 850,000 distinct CDR3 sequences, with about 14% seen just once and 7.5% to 9% held by the top ten. This entry belongs to a study of response to subunit inactivated influenza vaccine. Study-wide points: Authors suggested few new T cells are recruited by each seasonal influenza vaccination.

V was trimmed by 6 bases and J by 2 bases, leaving 10 bases between them. The CDR3 runs to 13 residues. Germline CDR1 is DFQATT and CDR2 is SNEGSKA (reference sequence). The rearrangement uses TRBV20-1 and TRBJ2-2; D is unresolved. This receptor was taken from a man in his fifties or sixties who received an inactivated influenza vaccine. The sample was PBMCs from blood, taken around two weeks before vaccination. The DNA of the CDR3 is TGCAGTGCCGATCTAGGAAACACCGGGGAGCTGTTTTTT. Translating gives CSADLGNTGELFF.